This T cell receptor beta chain was retrieved from a study of blood T cell repertoires in COVID-19 (dated by TCRdb to between 2020 and 2021). Background on the whole study: Samples covering the acute and convalescent phases of COVID-19 were provided by collaborators in the United States, Italy and Spain. The sample metadata nearly always contained a de-identified subject ID, COVID-19 status, age in years and sex. The dataset comprised deeply sampled blood TCRbeta repertoires from subjects exposed to, actively infected with, or recovered from COVID-19. The samples were drawn from the first 160 participants of the ongoing ImmuneRACE study and from some 1,300 subjects provided by 6 global collaborators. Where available, HLA class I and class II types were taken from metadata supplied by the sample provider and were not determined by assay-based typing. The prospective study material was composed of cDNA or gDNA derived from T cells, B-cell-depleted T cells, or PBMCs. The repertoires were released in a freely available public database meant as a resource for research on the immune response to SARS-CoV-2. Findings and caveats that apply to the study as a whole: Clinical and demographic metadata were provided uncurated, with the amount varying by source and participant.

Collaborating institutions collected whole blood in K2EDTA tubes following their own protocols. For TCRbeta analysis, collaborators shipped samples as frozen whole blood, isolated PBMCs, or DNA extracted from either of those sample types. The immunoSEQ Assay, a bias-controlled multiplex PCR, was used to amplify TCRbeta CDR3 regions from genomic DNA. From the authors' description of their analysis: Nucleated cell counts per sample were estimated from amplification of reference gene primers within the assay. To quantify the absolute abundance of each unique TCRbeta CDR3 rearrangement, sequence reads were collapsed and filtered. For each sample, productive Simpson clonality was calculated as the square root of Simpson's diversity index over productive rearrangements. Sourced from immuneACCESS, this table was stored by TCRdb with only in-frame sequences that have V and J called. A share of the clones is absent; for the studies checked, an unresolved V gene accounts for under half, and the remainder has no known explanation. That table furnishes V, J and clone size, whereas the DNA furnished D and trimming. This sample is represented by roughly 700,000 clones; about 87% of them were singletons. More than 0.25% of the sample rests with the top ten.

A remark on this clone: Its cognate antigen has yet to be identified. The input lacks base qualities; no much larger clone sits a single base away.

Sequenced sample: peripheral blood. The sequence came from a woman between 18 and 29 years old with acute or convalescent COVID-19.

The CDR3 region: CASSQDRVSDWGYGYTF. The DNA is as follows: TGTGCCAGCAGCCAAGATCGGGTTTCGGACTGGGGTTATGGCTACACCTTC. The chain couples TRBV3-1 (or the pseudogene TRBV3-2) to TRBJ1-2; the D gene is not confidently resolved. Relative to germline, V is 0 bases shorter and J is 5 bases shorter, with 19 bases between their ends. CDR3 length: 17 amino acids, cysteine to phenylalanine. The read is trimmed to its CDR3 DNA, 51 bases read in frame from base 1. CDR1 LGHDT and CDR2 YNNKEL were looked up in the germline V gene (reference sequence).